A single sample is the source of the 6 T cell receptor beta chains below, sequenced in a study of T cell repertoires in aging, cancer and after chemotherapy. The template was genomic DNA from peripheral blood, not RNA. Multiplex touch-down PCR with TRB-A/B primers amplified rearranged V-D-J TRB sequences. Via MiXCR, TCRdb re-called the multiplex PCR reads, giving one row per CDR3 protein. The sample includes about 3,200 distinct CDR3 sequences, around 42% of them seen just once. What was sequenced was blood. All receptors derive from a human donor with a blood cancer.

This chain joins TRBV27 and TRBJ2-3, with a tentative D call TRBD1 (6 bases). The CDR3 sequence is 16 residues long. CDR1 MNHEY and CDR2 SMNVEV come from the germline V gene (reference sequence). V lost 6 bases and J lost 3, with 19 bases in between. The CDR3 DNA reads TGTGCCAGCAGCTTGGTTGGGGGCTTTGAAACAGATACGCAGTATTTT. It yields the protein CASSLVGGFETDTQYF.

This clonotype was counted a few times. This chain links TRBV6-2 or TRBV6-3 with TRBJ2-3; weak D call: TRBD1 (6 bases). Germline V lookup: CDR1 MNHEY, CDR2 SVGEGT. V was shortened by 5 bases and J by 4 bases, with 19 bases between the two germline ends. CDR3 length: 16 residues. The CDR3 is CASSGNRDGGPDTQYF. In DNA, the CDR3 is TGTGCCAGCAGTGGCAACAGGGATGGGGGACCAGATACGCAGTATTTT.

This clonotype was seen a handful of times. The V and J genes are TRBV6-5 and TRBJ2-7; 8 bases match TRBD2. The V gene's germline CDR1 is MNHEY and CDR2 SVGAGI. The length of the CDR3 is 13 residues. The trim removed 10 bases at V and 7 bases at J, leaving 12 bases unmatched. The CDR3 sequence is CATRGATSGEQYF. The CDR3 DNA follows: TGTGCCACCCGTGGGGCCACTAGCGGAGAGCAGTACTTC.

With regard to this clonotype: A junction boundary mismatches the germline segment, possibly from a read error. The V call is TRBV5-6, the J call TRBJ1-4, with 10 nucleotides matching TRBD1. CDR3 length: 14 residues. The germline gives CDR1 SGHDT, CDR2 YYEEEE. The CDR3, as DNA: TGTGCCAGAAGCTGGGACAGGGGAGTTAGAAAACTGTTTTTT. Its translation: CARSWDRGVRKLFF.

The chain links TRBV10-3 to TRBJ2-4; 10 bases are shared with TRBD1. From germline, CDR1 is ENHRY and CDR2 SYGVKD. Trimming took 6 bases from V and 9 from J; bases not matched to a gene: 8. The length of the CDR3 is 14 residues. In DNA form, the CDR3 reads TGTGCCATCAGCATTGACAGGGGGCCCGGCATTCAGTACTTC. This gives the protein CAISIDRGPGIQYF.

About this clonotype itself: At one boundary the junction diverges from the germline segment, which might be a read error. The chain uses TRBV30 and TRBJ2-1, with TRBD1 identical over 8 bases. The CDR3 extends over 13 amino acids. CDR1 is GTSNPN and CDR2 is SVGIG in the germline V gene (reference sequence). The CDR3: CAWSVGQGDDQFF. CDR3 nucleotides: TGTGCCTGGAGTGTAGGACAGGGCGATGATCAGTTCTTC. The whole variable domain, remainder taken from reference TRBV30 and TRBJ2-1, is SQTIHQWPATLVQPVGSPLSLECTVEGTSNPNLYWYRQAAGRGLQLLFYSVGIGQISSEVPQNLSASRPQDRQFILSSKKLLLSDSGFYLCAWSVGQGDDQFFGPGTRLTVL.